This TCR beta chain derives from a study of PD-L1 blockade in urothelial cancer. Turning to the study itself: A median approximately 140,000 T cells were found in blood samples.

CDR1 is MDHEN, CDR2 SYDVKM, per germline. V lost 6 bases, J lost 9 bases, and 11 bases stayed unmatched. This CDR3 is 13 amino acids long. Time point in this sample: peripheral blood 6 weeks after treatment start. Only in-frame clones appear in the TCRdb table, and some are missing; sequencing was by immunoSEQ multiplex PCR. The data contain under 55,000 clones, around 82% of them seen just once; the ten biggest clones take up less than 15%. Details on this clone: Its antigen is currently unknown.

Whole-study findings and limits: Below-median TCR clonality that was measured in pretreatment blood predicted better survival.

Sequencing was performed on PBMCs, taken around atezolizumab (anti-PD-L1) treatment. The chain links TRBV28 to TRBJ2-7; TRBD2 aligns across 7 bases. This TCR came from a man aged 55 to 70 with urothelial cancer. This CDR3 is CASRSGGLVGQYF. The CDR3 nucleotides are TGTGCCAGCAGGTCGGGAGGATTGGTCGGGCAGTACTTC.